Sequencing of this TCR beta chain was carried out in a study of T cells in localized non-small cell lung cancer. The germline V and J ends were trimmed by 6 bases and 0 bases, with 15 bases remaining between them. The germline V gene has CDR1 MNHGY and CDR2 SAAAGT. The CDR3 runs to 16 residues. Only a few counts were recorded for this clone. Its antigen is currently unknown. Study-wide results and caveats: Paired adjacent lung recovered a median approximately 57 of the top 100 tumor clones.

Sequencing was performed with immunoSEQ multiplex PCR; in TCRdb, only in-frame clones are kept and a portion is missing. The sample comprises 2,000 to 2,500 clones, around 20% of which are singletons, and over 15% rests with the top ten. The sequences come from lung tumor tissue, collected before any cancer treatment. J is TRBJ1-3 and V is TRBV6-8, with a weak D call TRBD1 (5 bases). This clonotype was sampled from a male donor at least 60 years old with stage I lung adenocarcinoma. CDR3 amino acids: CASRGDVGLSGNTIYF. In nucleotides, the CDR3 is TGTGCCAGCAGGGGGGATGTTGGCCTCTCTGGAAACACCATATATTTT.